The entry that follows covers one T cell receptor beta chain sequence. Many counts were recorded for this clonotype. This receptor's antigen is unknown. No much larger clonotype is one base removed from it; base qualities were not supplied. Libraries of naive CD8 T cells were generated from roughly 21,000 to 960,000 sorted cells, with 10%, 30% or 50% of the purified RNA used. On a BD FACSAria II, naive CD8 T cells were FACS-sorted as CD8+CD4-CCR7+CD45RA+ and collected into RLT Plus buffer. To test detection sensitivity, Jurkat RNA equivalent to roughly nine TCR copies was spiked into samples of about 20,000-1,100,000 naive CD8 T cells. CD8 T cells were enriched using RosetteSep CD8+ T Cell Enrichment Cocktail and Ficoll-Paque, and the enriched cells then underwent ACK red cell lysis. This record belongs to a study of molecular identifiers for immune sequencing clone quantification (dated by TCRdb to the late 2010s). Broadly, across the study: For a replicate experiment, RNA from around 20,000 or 99,000 naive CD8 T cells was divided into five aliquots, of which four were sequenced. This methods study used CD8 T cells to benchmark TCR RNA copy counting and molecular-identifier clustering-based TCR repertoire sequencing (MIDCIRS). Broad study findings and their caveats: Modeling estimated 2.5 to 3.5 recovered TCR RNA copies per cell, compared with about 9.8 by digital PCR, which implies about 30% capture efficiency. Highly expanded clone sizes could be underestimated if identical TCR molecules share a barcode. The naive libraries included spiked-in Jurkat TCR RNA (10 copies' worth), and this RNA is not part of the donor repertoire. In CMV-specific effector cells, clones with more than 20 RNA copies contained over 97% of molecules, whereas in naive cells such clones contained under 1% of molecules. Spiked-in Jurkat TCR RNA equivalent to a single cell was reported to be detectable even among 980,000 or so naive CD8 T cells. When barcode sub-clustering was left out, chimeric consensus sequences inflated TCR diversity, with chimeras reaching as high as 47%.

The CDR3 spans 12 residues, from the cysteine through the phenylalanine. The sequence is cut down to CDR3 DNA, 36 bases in frame from base 1. CDR1 and CDR2 were assigned from the germline V gene as SGHDT and YYEEEE. The junction shows trimming of 3 bases on V and 5 bases on J, plus 8 bases between the germline ends. Libraries were made using PCR. TCRdb names Illumina HiSeq 4000 as the instrument used. Bulk TCR libraries were made following a previously described method, with the TCR primers given in Table S5. The Qiagen AllPrep DNA/RNA kit was used to purify total RNA. Before any analysis, reads coming from multiple sequencing runs of the same library were combined into one pool. The authors processed their data as follows. Reads were retained only if an exact TCR constant sequence was present, and the retained reads were trimmed to 150 nt and grouped according to their 12-nt molecular barcodes. Reads in each barcode group were sub-clustered using a 15% Levenshtein threshold, and a quality-weighted consensus sequence was built for each RNA molecule. Non-functional sequences were filtered out, along with any lower-count sequence sitting one edit away from another sequence. Barcode sub-clusters with fewer than 20% of the maximum read count were removed, based on fitting two negative binomial distributions. Using fastp trimming at Q25 and MiXCR clonotype assembly, TCRdb reanalyzed the public sequencing data and kept in-frame beta chains. For every CDR3 protein sequence, its rows merge into one entry that carries the most common genes and DNA. What appears here as the V and J calls and clone size reflects TCRdb's work, not the paper's. Recorded for this sample are 35,000 to 45,000 distinct CDR3 sequences; over 15% of them occurred a single time. The ten largest clones represent approximately 1.1% of the sample.

In this chain, TRBV5-6 is recombined with TRBJ1-1; confidence is insufficient to name the D gene. The receptor comes from a human donor in good health. Some libraries in this study had Jurkat cell RNA spiked in. The specimen was naive CD8+ T cells from blood, with Jurkat cell RNA spiked in. The meaning of the sample's cell subset or site label: FACS-sorted CD8+CD4-CCR7+CD45RA+ naive T cells. The CDR3 region: CASSYLETEAFF. The DNA sequence is given as TGTGCCAGCAGCTATTTAGAGACTGAAGCTTTCTTT.